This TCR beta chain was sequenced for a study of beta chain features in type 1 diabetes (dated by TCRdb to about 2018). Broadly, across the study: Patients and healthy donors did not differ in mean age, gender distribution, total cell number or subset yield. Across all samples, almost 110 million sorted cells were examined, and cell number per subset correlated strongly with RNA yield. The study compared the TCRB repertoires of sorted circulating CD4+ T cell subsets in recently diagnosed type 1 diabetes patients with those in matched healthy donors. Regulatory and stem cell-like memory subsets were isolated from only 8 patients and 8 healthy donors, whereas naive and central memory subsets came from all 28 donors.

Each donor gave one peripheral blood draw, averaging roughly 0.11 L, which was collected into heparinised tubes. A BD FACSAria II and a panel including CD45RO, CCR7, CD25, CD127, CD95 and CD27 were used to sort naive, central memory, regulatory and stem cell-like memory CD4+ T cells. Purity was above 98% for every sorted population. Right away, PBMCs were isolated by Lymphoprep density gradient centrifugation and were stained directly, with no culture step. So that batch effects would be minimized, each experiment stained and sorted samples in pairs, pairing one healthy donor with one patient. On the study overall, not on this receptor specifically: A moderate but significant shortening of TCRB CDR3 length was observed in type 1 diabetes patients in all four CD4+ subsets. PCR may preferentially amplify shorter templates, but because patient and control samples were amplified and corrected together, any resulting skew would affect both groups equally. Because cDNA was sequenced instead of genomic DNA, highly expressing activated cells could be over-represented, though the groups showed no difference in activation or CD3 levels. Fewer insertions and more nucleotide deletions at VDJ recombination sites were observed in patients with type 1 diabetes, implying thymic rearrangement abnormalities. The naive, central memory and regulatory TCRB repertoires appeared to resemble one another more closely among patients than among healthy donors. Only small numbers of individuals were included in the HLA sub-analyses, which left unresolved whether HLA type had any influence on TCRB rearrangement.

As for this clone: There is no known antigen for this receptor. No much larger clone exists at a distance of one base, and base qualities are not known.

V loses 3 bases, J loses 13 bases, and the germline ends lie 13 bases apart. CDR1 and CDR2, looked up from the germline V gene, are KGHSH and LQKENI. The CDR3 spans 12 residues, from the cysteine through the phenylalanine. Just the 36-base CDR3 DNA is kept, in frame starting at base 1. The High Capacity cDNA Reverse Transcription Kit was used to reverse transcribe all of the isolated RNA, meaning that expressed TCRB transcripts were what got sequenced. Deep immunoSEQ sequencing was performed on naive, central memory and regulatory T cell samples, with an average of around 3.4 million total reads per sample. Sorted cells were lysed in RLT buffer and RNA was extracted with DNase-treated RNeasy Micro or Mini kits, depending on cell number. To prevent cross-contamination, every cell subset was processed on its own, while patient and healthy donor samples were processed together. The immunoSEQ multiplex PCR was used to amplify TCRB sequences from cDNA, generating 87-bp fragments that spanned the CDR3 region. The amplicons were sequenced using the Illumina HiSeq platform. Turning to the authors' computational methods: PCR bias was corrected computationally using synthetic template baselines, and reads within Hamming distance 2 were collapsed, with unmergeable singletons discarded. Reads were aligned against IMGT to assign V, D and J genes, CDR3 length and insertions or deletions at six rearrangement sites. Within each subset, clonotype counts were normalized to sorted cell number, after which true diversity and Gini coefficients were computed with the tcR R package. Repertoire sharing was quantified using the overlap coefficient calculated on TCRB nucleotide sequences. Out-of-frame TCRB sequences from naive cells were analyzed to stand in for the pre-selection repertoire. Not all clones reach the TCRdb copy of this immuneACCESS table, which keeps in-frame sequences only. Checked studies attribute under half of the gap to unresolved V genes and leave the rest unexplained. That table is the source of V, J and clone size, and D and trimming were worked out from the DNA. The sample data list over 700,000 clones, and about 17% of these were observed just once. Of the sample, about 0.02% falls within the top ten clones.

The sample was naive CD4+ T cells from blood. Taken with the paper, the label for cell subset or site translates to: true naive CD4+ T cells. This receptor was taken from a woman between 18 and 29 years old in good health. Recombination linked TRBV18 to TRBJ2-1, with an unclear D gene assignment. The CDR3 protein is CASSPYTVEQFF. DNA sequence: TGTGCCAGCTCACCTTACACGGTAGAACAGTTCTTC.